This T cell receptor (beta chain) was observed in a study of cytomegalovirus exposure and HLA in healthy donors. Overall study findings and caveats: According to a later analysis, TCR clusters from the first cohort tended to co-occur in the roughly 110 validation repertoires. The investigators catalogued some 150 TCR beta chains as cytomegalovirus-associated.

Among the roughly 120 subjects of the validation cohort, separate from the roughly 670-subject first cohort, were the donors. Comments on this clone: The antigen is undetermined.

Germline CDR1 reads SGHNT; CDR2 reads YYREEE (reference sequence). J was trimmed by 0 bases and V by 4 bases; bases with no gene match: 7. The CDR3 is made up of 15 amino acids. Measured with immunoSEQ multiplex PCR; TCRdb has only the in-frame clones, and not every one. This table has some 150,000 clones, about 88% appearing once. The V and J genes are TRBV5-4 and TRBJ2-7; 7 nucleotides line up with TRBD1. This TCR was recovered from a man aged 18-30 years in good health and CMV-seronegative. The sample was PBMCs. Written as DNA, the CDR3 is TGTGCCAGCAGCACGACCAGGGGGTACTCCTACGAGCAGTACTTC. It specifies CASSTTRGYSYEQYF. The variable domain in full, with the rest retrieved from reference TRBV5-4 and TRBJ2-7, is ETGVTQSPTHLIKTRGQQVTLRCSSQSGHNTVSWYQQALGQGPQFIFQYYREEENGRGNFPPRFSGLQFPNYSSELNVNALELDDSALYLCASSTTRGYSYEQYFGPGTRLTVT.